This T cell receptor (beta chain) emerged from a study of blood T cell repertoires in COVID-19. Study overall: COVID-19 samples from acute and convalescent phases originated in the United States, Italy and Spain. The cDNA or gDNA used as material had been derived from T cells, B-cell-depleted T cells, or PBMCs.

Original processing methods: Estimates of nucleated cell counts were drawn from the amplification of reference gene primers. Libraries were prepared by immunoSEQ multiplex PCR; TCRdb keeps only in-frame clonotypes and omits some of them. V and J calls and clone size come straight from that table; D and trimming were deduced from the DNA. The sample shows under 80,000 clones, around four fifths of them seen only once. Those enrolled in Seattle joined during active infection and were followed longitudinally afterward. Germline V gene sequence: CDR1 SGHAT, CDR2 FQNNGV. Trimming pared 1 base from V and 11 bases from J, leaving 20 bases between. The length of the CDR3 is 15 residues. This clone was counted between two and nine times.

The chain is built from TRBV11-2 and TRBJ1-1; D might be TRBD1 (6 bases). The sample comprised peripheral blood. The receptor comes from a man aged 55 to 69 with COVID-19, enrolled during active disease. CDR3 sequence reads: CASSLVPDSWYGAFF. The CDR3 nucleotides are TGTGCCAGCAGCTTAGTCCCGGACAGCTGGTACGGGGCTTTCTTT.